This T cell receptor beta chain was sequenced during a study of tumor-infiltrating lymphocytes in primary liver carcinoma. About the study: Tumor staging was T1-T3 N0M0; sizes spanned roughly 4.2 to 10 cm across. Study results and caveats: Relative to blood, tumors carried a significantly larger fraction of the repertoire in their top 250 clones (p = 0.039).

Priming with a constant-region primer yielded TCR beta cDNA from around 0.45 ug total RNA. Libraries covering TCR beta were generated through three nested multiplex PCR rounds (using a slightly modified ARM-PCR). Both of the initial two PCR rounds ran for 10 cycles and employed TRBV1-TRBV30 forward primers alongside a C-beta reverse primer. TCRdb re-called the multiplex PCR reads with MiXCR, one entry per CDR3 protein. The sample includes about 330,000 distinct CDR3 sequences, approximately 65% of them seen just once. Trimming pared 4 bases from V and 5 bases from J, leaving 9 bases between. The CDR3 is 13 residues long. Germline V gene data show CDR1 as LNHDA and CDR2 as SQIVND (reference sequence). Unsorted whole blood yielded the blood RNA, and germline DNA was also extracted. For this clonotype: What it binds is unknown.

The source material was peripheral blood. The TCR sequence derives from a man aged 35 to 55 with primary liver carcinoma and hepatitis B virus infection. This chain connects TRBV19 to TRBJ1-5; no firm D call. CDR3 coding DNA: TGTGCCAGTAGTACGTACATGGATCAGCCCCAGCATTTT. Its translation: CASSTYMDQPQHF.